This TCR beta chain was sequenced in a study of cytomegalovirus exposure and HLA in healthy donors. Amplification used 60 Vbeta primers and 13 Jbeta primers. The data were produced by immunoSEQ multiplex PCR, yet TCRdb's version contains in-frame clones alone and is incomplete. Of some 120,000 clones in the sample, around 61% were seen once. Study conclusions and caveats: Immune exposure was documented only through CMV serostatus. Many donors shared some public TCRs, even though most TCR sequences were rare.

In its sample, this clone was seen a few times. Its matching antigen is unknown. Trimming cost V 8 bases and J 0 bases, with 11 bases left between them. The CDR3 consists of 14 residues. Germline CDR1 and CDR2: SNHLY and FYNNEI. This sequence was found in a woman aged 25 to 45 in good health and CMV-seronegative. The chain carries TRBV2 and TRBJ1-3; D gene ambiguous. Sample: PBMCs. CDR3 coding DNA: TGTGCCAGCGGCCGGGAGCACTCTGGAAACACCATATATTTT. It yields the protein CASGREHSGNTIYF.